This TCR beta chain was captured by sequencing in a study of cytotoxic CD8 clonotypes in ibrutinib-treated CLL. Profiling relied on immunoSEQ multiplex PCR, and the TCRdb table lists in-frame clones only, not all of them. This sample carries 65,000 to 90,000 clones, 75% to 90% of them seen once, and the ten largest clones take 35% to 45%. The clonotype originates from a human donor with chronic lymphocytic leukemia. The material sequenced was PBMCs, taken after 24 months of ibrutinib treatment.

CDR3 DNA: TGTGCCAGCAGTTCCCAGGGCTCCCCCTACGAGCAGTACTTC. Protein: CASSSQGSPYEQYF. The rearrangement joins TRBV6-6 to TRBJ2-7, with D perhaps matching TRBD1 (5 bases). In germline, CDR1 is MNHNY, CDR2 SVGAGI (reference sequence). The CDR3 loop spans 14 amino acids. The V end lost 4 bases, the J end lost 2 bases, and 12 bases lay between the germline ends.